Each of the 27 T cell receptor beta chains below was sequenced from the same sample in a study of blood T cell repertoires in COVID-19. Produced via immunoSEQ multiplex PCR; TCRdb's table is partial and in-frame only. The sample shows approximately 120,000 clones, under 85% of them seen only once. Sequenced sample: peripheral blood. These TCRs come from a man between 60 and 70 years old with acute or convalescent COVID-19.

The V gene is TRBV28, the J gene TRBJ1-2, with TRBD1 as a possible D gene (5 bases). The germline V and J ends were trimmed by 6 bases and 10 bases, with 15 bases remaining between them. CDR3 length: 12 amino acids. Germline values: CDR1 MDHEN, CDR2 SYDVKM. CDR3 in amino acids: CASSSAWTNYTF. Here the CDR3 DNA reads TGTGCCAGCAGCTCTGCCTGGACAAACTACACCTTC.

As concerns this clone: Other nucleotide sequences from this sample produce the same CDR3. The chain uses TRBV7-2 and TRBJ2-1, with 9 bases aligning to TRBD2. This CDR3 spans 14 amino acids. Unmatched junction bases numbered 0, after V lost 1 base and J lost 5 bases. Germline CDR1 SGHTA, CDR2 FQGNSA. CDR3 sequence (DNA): TGTGCCAGCAGCTTAGGACTAGCGGACAATGAGCAGTTCTTC. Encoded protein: CASSLGLADNEQFF. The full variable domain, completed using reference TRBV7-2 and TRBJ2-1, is GAGVSQSPSNKVTEKGKDVELRCDPISGHTALYWYRQSLGQGLEFLIYFQGNSAPDKSGLPSDRFSAERTGGSVSTLTIQRTQQEDSAVYLCASSLGLADNEQFFGPGTRLTVL.

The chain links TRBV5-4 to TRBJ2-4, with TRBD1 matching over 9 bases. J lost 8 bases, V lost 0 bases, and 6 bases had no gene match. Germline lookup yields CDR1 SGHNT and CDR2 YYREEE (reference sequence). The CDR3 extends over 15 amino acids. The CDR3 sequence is CASSLAGTGSDIQYF. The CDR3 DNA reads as TGTGCCAGCAGCTTGGCCGGGACAGGGTCCGACATTCAGTACTTC.

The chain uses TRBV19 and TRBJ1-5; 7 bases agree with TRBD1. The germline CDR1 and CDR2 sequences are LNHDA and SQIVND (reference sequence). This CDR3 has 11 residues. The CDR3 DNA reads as TGTGAGACAGGGTCGAATCAGCCCCAGCATTTT. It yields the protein CETGSNQPQHF.

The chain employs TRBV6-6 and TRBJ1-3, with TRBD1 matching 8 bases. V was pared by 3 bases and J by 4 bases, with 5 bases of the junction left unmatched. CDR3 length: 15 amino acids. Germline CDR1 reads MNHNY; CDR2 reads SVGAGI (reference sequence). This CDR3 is CASSYFRGLGNTIYF. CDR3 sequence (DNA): TGTGCCAGCAGTTATTTCAGGGGGCTCGGAAACACCATATATTTT.

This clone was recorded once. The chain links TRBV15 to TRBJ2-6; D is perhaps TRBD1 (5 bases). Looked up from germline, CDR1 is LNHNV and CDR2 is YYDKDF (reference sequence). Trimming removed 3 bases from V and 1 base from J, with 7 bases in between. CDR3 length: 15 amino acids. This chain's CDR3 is CATSSPGSGANVLTF. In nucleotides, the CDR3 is TGTGCCACCAGCAGTCCAGGGTCTGGGGCCAACGTCCTGACTTTC. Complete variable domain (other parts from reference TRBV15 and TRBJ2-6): DAMVIQNPRYQVTQFGKPVTLSCSQTLNHNVMYWYQQKSSQAPKLLFHYYDKDFNNEADTPDNFQSRRPNTSFCFLDIRSPGLGDTAMYLCATSSPGSGANVLTFGAGSRLTVL.

The DNA for the CDR3 is TGTGCCAGCAGCCGGGAGTCTGGAAACACCATATATTTT. Encoded protein: CASSRESGNTIYF. The chain is built from TRBV7-2 and TRBJ1-3; D unclear. The CDR3 consists of 13 residues. The ends were cut back, 5 bases at V and 1 base at J, with 6 bases in the middle. Germline V gene sequence: CDR1 SGHTA, CDR2 FQGNSA.

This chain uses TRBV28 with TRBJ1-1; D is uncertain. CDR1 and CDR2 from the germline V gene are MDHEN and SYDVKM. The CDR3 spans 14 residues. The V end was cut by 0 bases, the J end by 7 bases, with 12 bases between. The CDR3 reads CASSLWGDKHEAFF. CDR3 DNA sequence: TGTGCCAGCAGTTTATGGGGAGATAAACATGAAGCTTTCTTT.

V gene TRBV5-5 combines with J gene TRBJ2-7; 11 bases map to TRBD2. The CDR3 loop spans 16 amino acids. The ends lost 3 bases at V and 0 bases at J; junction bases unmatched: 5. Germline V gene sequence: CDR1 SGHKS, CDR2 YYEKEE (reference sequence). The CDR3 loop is CASSWGLAVSSYEQYF. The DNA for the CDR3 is TGTGCCAGCAGCTGGGGACTAGCGGTAAGCTCCTACGAGCAGTACTTC.

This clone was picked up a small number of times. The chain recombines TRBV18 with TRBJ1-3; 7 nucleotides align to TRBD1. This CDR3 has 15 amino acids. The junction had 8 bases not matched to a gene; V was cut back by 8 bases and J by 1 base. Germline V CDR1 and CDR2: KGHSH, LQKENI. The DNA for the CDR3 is TGTGCCAGCCGTCGGGACAGCCCGTCTGGAAACACCATATATTTT. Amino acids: CASRRDSPSGNTIYF.

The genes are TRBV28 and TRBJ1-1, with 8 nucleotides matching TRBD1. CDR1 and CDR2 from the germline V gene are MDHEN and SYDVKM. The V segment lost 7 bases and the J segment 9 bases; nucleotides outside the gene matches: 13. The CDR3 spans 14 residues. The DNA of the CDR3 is TGTGCCAGCAACTCACCCCCCCAGGGGGCTAAAGCTTTCTTT. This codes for CASNSPPQGAKAFF.

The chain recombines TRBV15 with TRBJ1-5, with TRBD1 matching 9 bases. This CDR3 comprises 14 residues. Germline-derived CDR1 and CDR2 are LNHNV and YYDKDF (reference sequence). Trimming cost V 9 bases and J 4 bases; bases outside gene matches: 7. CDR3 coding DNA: TGTGCCACAAGCCGGACAGGGGATAATCAGCCCCAGCATTTT. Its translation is CATSRTGDNQPQHF.

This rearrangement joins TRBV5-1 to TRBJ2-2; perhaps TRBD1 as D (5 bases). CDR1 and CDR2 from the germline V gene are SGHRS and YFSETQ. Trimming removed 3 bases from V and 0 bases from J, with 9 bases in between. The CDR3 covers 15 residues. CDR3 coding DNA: TGCGCCAGCAGCTCGGCGACAGCGAACACCGGGGAGCTGTTTTTT. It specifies CASSSATANTGELFF.

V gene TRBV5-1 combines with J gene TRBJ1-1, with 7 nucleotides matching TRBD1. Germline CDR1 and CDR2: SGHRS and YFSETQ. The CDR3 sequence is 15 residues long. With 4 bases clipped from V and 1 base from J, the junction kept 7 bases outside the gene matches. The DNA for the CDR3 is TGCGCCAGCAGCCCGGGACAGAACAAGAACACTGAAGCTTTCTTT. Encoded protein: CASSPGQNKNTEAFF.

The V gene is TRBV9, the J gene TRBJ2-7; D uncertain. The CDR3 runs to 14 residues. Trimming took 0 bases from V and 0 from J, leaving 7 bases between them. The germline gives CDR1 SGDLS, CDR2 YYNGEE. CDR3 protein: CASSVDPGSYEQYF. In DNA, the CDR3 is TGTGCCAGCAGCGTAGATCCAGGCTCCTACGAGCAGTACTTC.

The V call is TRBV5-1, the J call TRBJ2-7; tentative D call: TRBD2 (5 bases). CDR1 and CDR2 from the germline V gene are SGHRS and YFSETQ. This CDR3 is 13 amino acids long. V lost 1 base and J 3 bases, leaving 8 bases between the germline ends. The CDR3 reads CASSLSGNYEQYF. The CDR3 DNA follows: TGCGCCAGCAGCTTGTCCGGGAACTACGAGCAGTACTTC.

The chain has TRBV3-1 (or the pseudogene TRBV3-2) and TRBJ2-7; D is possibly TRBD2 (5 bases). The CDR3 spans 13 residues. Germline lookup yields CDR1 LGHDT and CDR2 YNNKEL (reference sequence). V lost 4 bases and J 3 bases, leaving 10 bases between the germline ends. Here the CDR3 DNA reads TGTGCCAGCAGCCGATCGGGGAGCTACGAGCAGTACTTC. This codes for CASSRSGSYEQYF.

The CDR3 sequence is CASSPDFARGEQFF. DNA of the CDR3: TGTGCCAGCAGCCCGGACTTCGCACGGGGTGAGCAGTTCTTC. The chain carries TRBV2 and TRBJ2-1; TRBD2 might be the D (5 bases). Trimming cost V 6 bases and J 9 bases, with 18 bases left between them. From germline, CDR1 is SNHLY and CDR2 FYNNEI. The CDR3 sequence is 14 residues long.

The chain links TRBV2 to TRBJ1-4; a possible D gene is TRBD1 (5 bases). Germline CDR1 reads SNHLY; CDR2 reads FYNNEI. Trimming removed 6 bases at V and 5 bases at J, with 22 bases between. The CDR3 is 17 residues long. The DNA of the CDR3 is TGTGCCAGCAGCAGCCAGCCGGCAGGGAACTTCAATGAAAAACTGTTTTTT. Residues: CASSSQPAGNFNEKLFF.

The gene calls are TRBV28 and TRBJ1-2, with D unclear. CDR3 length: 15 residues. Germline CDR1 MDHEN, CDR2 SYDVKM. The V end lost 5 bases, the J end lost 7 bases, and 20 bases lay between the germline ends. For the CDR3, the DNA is TGTGCCAGCAGTCCCCCCCTCGTTAGTCTTGGTGGCTACACCTTC. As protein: CASSPPLVSLGGYTF.

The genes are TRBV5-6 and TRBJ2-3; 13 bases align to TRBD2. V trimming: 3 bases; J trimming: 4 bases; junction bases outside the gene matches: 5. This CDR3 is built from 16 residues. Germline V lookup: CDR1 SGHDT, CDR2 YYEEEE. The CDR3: CASSSRTSGGADTQYF. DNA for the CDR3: TGTGCCAGCAGCTCCAGGACTAGCGGGGGTGCAGATACGCAGTATTTT.

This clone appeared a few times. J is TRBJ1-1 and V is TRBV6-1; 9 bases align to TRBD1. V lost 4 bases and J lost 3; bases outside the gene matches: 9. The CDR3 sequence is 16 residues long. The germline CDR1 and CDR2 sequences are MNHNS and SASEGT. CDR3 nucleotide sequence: TGTGCCAGCAGTGGACTGGACAGGGGCTATCACACTGAAGCTTTCTTT. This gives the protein CASSGLDRGYHTEAFF.

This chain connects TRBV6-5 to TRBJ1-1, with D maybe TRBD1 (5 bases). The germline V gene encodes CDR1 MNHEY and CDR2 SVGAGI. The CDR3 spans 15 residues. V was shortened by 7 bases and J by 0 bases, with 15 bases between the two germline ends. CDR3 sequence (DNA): TGTGCCAGCACCCTGAATCGGGGGATGAACACTGAAGCTTTCTTT. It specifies CASTLNRGMNTEAFF.

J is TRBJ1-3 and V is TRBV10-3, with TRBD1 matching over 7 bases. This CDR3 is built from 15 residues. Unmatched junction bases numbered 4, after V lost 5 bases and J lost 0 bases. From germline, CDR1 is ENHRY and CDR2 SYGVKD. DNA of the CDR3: TGTGCCATCAGTTCTGACAGGGCCTCTGGAAACACCATATATTTT. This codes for CAISSDRASGNTIYF.

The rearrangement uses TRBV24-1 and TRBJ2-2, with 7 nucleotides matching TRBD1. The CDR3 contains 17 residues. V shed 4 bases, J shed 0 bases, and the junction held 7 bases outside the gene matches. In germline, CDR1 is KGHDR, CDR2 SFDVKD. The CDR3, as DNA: TGTGCCACCAGTGACCCTGGTACAGGGGCGAACACCGGGGAGCTGTTTTTT. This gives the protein CATSDPGTGANTGELFF.

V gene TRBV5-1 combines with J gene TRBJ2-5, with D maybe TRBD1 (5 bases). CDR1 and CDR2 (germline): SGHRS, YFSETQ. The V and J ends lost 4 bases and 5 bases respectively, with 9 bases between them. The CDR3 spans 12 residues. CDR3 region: CASSRGLETQYF. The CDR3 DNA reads TGCGCCAGCAGCAGGGGATTGGAGACCCAGTACTTC.

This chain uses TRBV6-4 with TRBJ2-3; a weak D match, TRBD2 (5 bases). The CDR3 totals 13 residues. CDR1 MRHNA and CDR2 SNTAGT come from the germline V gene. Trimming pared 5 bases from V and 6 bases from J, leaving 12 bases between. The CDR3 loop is CASSPTRADTQYF. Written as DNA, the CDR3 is TGTGCCAGCAGTCCAACTAGGGCGGATACGCAGTATTTT.